One sample yielded the 29 T cell receptor beta chains listed below, sequenced in a study of shared clonotypes between healthy human individuals. Clones were read by immunoSEQ multiplex PCR, and TCRdb kept only the in-frame ones, dropping some. The sample contains 2 million to 3 million clones, approximately 93% of which appear only once. Source material: naive CD4+ T cells from PBMCs. The subset denotes: CD45RA+ positively selected. The source of these receptors is a man aged 18 to 29 in good health. Some clones in this sample may be carry-over from other donors' samples.

The CDR3 reads CASSLASGSLNEQFF. The CDR3 DNA sequence: TGTGCCAGCAGCTTGGCTTCCGGGAGTCTCAATGAGCAGTTCTTC. The genes are TRBV5-4 and TRBJ2-1; D may be TRBD2 (6 bases). Trimming left V 0 bases short and J 6 bases short, with 13 bases between. The germline V gene encodes CDR1 SGHNT and CDR2 YYREEE (reference sequence). The CDR3 has 15 residues.

The CDR3 DNA follows: TGTGCCAGCAGATACAGTGGGAACACTGAAGCTTTCTTT. Amino acids: CASRYSGNTEAFF. This chain joins TRBV27 and TRBJ1-1; D not resolved. The germline V and J ends were trimmed by 6 bases and 1 base, with 9 bases remaining between them. In germline, CDR1 is MNHEY, CDR2 SMNVEV (reference sequence). The CDR3 covers 13 residues.

There are a few counts of this clone. V and J are TRBV28 and TRBJ1-5; tentative D call: TRBD1 (6 bases). Trimming took 3 bases from V and 5 from J, leaving 8 bases between them. The CDR3 sequence is 13 residues long. Germline V gene lookup returns CDR1 MDHEN and CDR2 SYDVKM. The chain's CDR3 is CASSLTGHQPQHF. In DNA, the CDR3 is TGTGCCAGCAGTTTGACAGGCCATCAGCCCCAGCATTTT.

Note on this clone: The same CDR3 arises from other DNA sequences in this sample as well. V is TRBV10-3 and J is TRBJ2-7, with 8 bases matching TRBD1. J lost 4 bases, V lost 6 bases, and 5 bases had no gene match. Germline loops: CDR1 ENHRY, CDR2 SYGVKD. This CDR3 contains 13 residues. The CDR3 loop reads CAIRGTGTYEQYF. CDR3 nucleotide sequence: TGTGCCATCAGGGGGACAGGAACGTACGAGCAGTACTTC.

The chain carries TRBV7-8 and TRBJ1-4; D is undetermined. The CDR3 runs 13 residues. Trimming pared 3 bases from V and 5 bases from J, leaving 7 bases between. CDR1 SGHVS and CDR2 FQNEAQ come from the germline V gene. This CDR3 reads CASSFFSNEKLFF. DNA for the CDR3: TGTGCCAGCAGCTTTTTTTCCAATGAAAAACTGTTTTTT.

The rearrangement joins TRBV28 to TRBJ1-6, with D possibly being TRBD1 (6 bases). CDR1 MDHEN and CDR2 SYDVKM come from the germline V gene. This CDR3 has 17 residues. Trimming took 5 bases from V and 8 from J, leaving 22 bases between them. In nucleotides, the CDR3 is TGTGCCAGCAGTCAAGCAGGGGCACCGGGCCCCTATTCACCCCTCCACTTT. It encodes CASSQAGAPGPYSPLHF.

This clone showed up just once. The V and J genes are TRBV5-6 and TRBJ2-5; a weak D match, TRBD2 (7 bases). This CDR3 is built from 14 residues. V was clipped by 2 bases and J by 2 bases, with 10 bases between them. CDR1 is SGHDT and CDR2 is YYEEEE in the germline V gene. CDR3 loop: CASSFGGRQETQYF. In nucleotides, the CDR3 is TGTGCCAGCAGCTTCGGGGGGCGACAAGAGACCCAGTACTTC.

With regard to this clone: The sample holds other DNA sequences that translate to the same CDR3. The chain joins TRBV6-5 to TRBJ2-7, with D possibly TRBD2 on 6 matching bases. CDR1 and CDR2 (germline): MNHEY, SVGAGI. V gave up 0 bases and J gave up 0 bases, with 9 bases separating them. The CDR3 has 15 residues. CDR3 sequence (DNA): TGTGCCAGCAGTTACTCAACCGGGGGCTCCTACGAGCAGTACTTC. Protein: CASSYSTGGSYEQYF.

The CDR3 loop reads CASIRGGYGYTF. DNA for the CDR3: TGTGCCAGCATCCGTGGAGGCTATGGCTACACCTTC. This rearrangement joins TRBV5-8 to TRBJ1-2; D remains ambiguous. Trimming stripped 6 bases from V and 4 bases from J, with 10 bases between. Germline V CDR1 and CDR2: SGHTS, YDEGEE. The CDR3 totals 12 residues.

The rearrangement joins TRBV6-6 to TRBJ2-7, with D possibly being TRBD2 (6 bases). Germline V gene lookup returns CDR1 MNHNY and CDR2 SVGAGI (reference sequence). The V end was cut by 7 bases, the J end by 7 bases, with 11 bases between. This CDR3 is built from 11 residues. CDR3 DNA sequence: TGTGCCAGCACCATGGGGGGAGAGCAGTACTTC. Translation: CASTMGGEQYF.

The rearrangement uses TRBV6-5 and TRBJ2-3, with 10 bases that match TRBD2. This CDR3 comprises 14 residues. Germline CDR1 MNHEY, CDR2 SVGAGI. With V trimmed by 4 bases and J by 8 bases, 6 bases remained unmatched. The CDR3 protein is CASSWASGSGTQYF. In DNA, the CDR3 is TGTGCCAGCAGTTGGGCTAGCGGGAGTGGTACGCAGTATTTT.

This sequence joins TRBV25-1 and TRBJ1-5; D remains unclear. The V end lost 9 bases, the J end lost 3 bases, and 12 bases lay between the germline ends. Germline values: CDR1 MGHDK, CDR2 SYGVNS. The CDR3 is 13 amino acids. The CDR3: CASHGSFNQPQHF. For the CDR3, the DNA is TGTGCCAGTCACGGAAGTTTCAATCAGCCCCAGCATTTT.

V gene TRBV7-9 combines with J gene TRBJ1-1; D is ambiguous. The CDR3 runs 13 residues. V was cut by 6 bases and J by 1 base, with 9 bases left in between. The V gene's germline CDR1 is SEHNR and CDR2 FQNEAQ (reference sequence). DNA for the CDR3: TGTGCCAGCAGTACTCAGGCGAACACTGAAGCTTTCTTT. This sequence encodes CASSTQANTEAFF.

The chain links TRBV6-4 to TRBJ1-3, with D uncertain. The CDR3 runs 13 residues. The germline V gene encodes CDR1 MRHNA and CDR2 SNTAGT. V lost 4 bases and J lost 3, with 7 bases in between. The CDR3 DNA reads TGTGCCAGCAGTGGACTTCGTGGAAACACCATATATTTT. Protein: CASSGLRGNTIYF.

The J gene is TRBJ2-2, the V gene TRBV5-1; D perhaps matches TRBD2 (6 bases). Germline-derived CDR1 and CDR2 are SGHRS and YFSETQ. Trimming cost V 6 bases and J 0 bases, with 12 bases left between them. CDR3 size: 15 residues. Here the CDR3 reads CASTNKRANTGELFF. The CDR3 nucleotides read TGCGCCAGCACCAATAAGCGGGCGAACACCGGGGAGCTGTTTTTT.

The V gene is TRBV5-1, the J gene TRBJ2-3; 9 bases match TRBD1. V lost 5 bases to trimming and J lost 5 bases; unmatched junction nucleotides: 6. This CDR3 comprises 14 residues. Germline V gene lookup returns CDR1 SGHRS and CDR2 YFSETQ. The CDR3 DNA reads TGCGCCAGCAGGCCCGGGACAGGGAGAGATACGCAGTATTTT. It codes for CASRPGTGRDTQYF.

This clone occurred a few times. CDR3 sequence: CASSEQDEKLFF. Written as DNA, the CDR3 is TGTGCCAGCAGTGAACAGGATGAAAAACTGTTTTTT. The chain recombines TRBV2 with TRBJ1-4, with D uncertain. There are 12 residues in the CDR3. Trimming removed 2 bases at V and 6 bases at J, with 4 bases between. CDR1 and CDR2 (germline): SNHLY, FYNNEI.

This chain links TRBV5-1 with TRBJ2-7; 10 bases map to TRBD1. CDR1 is SGHRS, CDR2 YFSETQ, per germline. The CDR3 loop spans 15 amino acids. V shed 1 base and J 5 bases; nucleotides not matched to a gene: 6. CDR3 protein: CASSLLGQGSNEQYF. The CDR3 coding sequence is TGCGCCAGCAGCTTGTTGGGACAGGGGAGTAACGAGCAGTACTTC.

V and J are TRBV18 and TRBJ1-5; the D is unclear. CDR1 and CDR2 (germline): KGHSH, LQKENI. Trimming stripped 1 base from V and 4 bases from J, with 14 bases between. This CDR3 region has 16 residues. CDR3: CASSPQEGGRNQPQHF. In DNA, the CDR3 is TGTGCCAGCTCACCACAGGAGGGCGGCAGGAATCAGCCCCAGCATTTT.

The rearrangement joins TRBV7-2 to TRBJ2-5; D may correspond to TRBD1 or TRBD2 (6 bases each). Looked up from germline, CDR1 is SGHTA and CDR2 is FQGNSA. This CDR3 contains 16 residues. The germline V and J ends were trimmed by 1 base and 1 base, with 13 bases remaining between them. The CDR3 region is CASSLVTGGPQETQYF. For the CDR3, the DNA is TGTGCCAGCAGCTTAGTGACAGGAGGGCCCCAAGAGACCCAGTACTTC. The full variable domain, with the rest looked up from reference TRBV7-2 and TRBJ2-5, is GAGVSQSPSNKVTEKGKDVELRCDPISGHTALYWYRQSLGQGLEFLIYFQGNSAPDKSGLPSDRFSAERTGGSVSTLTIQRTQQEDSAVYLCASSLVTGGPQETQYFGPGTRLLVL.

The rearrangement joins TRBV19 to TRBJ1-3; D ambiguous. V dropped 5 bases and J dropped 9 bases, with 17 bases sitting between them. This CDR3 comprises 14 residues. The germline gives CDR1 LNHDA, CDR2 SQIVND (reference sequence). CDR3 residues: CASSAVPVSSTIYF. DNA for the CDR3: TGTGCCAGTAGTGCGGTCCCCGTCTCTTCCACCATATATTTT.

The sample holds a few counts of this clone. The V gene is TRBV19, the J gene TRBJ1-5; D unclear. The CDR3 length is 13 residues. V was pared by 4 bases and J by 4 bases, with 8 bases between. Germline V gene data show CDR1 as LNHDA and CDR2 as SQIVND (reference sequence). The chain's CDR3 is CASSTSGNQPQHF. The CDR3 coding sequence is TGTGCCAGTAGTACATCGGGGAATCAGCCCCAGCATTTT.

V gene TRBV27 combines with J gene TRBJ1-2; the match to TRBD1 covers 11 bases. The CDR3 is 14 residues long. Germline lookup yields CDR1 MNHEY and CDR2 SMNVEV (reference sequence). Trimming removed 5 bases from V and 6 bases from J; junction bases left unmatched: 5. This chain's CDR3 is CASSKDRGLDGYTF. CDR3 bases: TGTGCCAGCAGTAAGGACAGGGGGCTAGATGGCTACACCTTC.

The rearrangement links TRBV6-5 to TRBJ2-1; 10 bases match TRBD2. Germline V gene data show CDR1 as MNHEY and CDR2 as SVGAGI. The CDR3 has 15 residues. J was trimmed by 1 base and V by 6 bases; bases with no gene match: 3. Here the CDR3 DNA reads TGTGCCAGCAGACTGACTAGCGGGTCCTACAATGAGCAGTTCTTC. It yields the protein CASRLTSGSYNEQFF.

Comment on this clone: In the same sample, other DNA sequences code for this CDR3. The chain employs TRBV28 and TRBJ2-2; 9 positions agree with TRBD2. This CDR3 spans 14 amino acids. V was clipped by 6 bases and J by 2 bases; unmatched bases: 1. CDR1 is MDHEN and CDR2 is SYDVKM in the germline V gene. The CDR3 DNA follows: TGTGCCAGCAGGACTAGCGGCAACACCGGGGAGCTGTTTTTT. Translation: CASRTSGNTGELFF.

Notes on this clone: A read error may produce the germline difference seen at one junction end. This chain connects TRBV11-2 to TRBJ2-7, with D unclear. Per the germline V gene, CDR1 is SGHAT and CDR2 is FQNNGV. This CDR3 is built from 12 residues. CDR3: CASSLGLTAAIF. The DNA of the CDR3 is TGTGCCAGCAGCTTAGGGCTGACTGCCGCAATCTTC.

The chain carries TRBV5-1 and TRBJ1-3; 9 bases line up with TRBD1. The CDR3 runs 15 residues. Looked up from germline, CDR1 is SGHRS and CDR2 is YFSETQ. V was clipped by 4 bases and J by 3 bases; unmatched bases: 5. CDR3 DNA sequence: TGCGCCAGCAGCCCACAGGGGGCAGTTGGAAACACCATATATTTT. This gives the protein CASSPQGAVGNTIYF.

J is TRBJ2-4 and V is TRBV19, with D hard to call. V was cut by 4 bases and J by 9 bases, with 13 bases left in between. Looked up from germline, CDR1 is LNHDA and CDR2 is SQIVND (reference sequence). The CDR3 sequence is 13 residues long. The CDR3 protein is CASSTKFDGIQYF. The CDR3 DNA reads TGTGCCAGTAGTACCAAGTTCGACGGCATTCAGTACTTC.

This clone was found once. This sequence joins TRBV6-1 and TRBJ1-1; unclear D gene. Germline V lookup: CDR1 MNHNS, CDR2 SASEGT. The ends were cut back, 4 bases at V and 6 bases at J, with 18 bases in the middle. The CDR3 consists of 15 residues. For the CDR3, the DNA is TGTGCCAGCAGTGCCCGGCTGATGCGGGCTGCTGAAGCTTTCTTT. Protein sequence: CASSARLMRAAEAFF.